The 22 T cell receptor beta chains given below trace back to one sample, sequenced in a study of blood T cell repertoires in COVID-19. Clones were read by immunoSEQ multiplex PCR, and TCRdb kept only the in-frame ones, dropping some. Here the sample spans some 150,000 clones, 84% being singletons. Sample: peripheral blood. The receptors were gathered from a man aged 65-85 years with acute or convalescent COVID-19.

This CDR3 is CATSDRLAGGRDEQFF. The DNA of the CDR3 is TGTGCCACCAGTGACCGCCTAGCGGGGGGTAGGGATGAGCAGTTCTTC. The chain carries TRBV24-1 and TRBJ2-1; 11 bases fit TRBD2. The V gene end was trimmed by 4 bases and the J gene end by 8 bases; junction bases not matched to a gene: 9. CDR1 and CDR2 (germline): KGHDR, SFDVKD. The CDR3 is 16 residues long.

The genes are TRBV5-1 and TRBJ1-2, with D perhaps matching TRBD1 (5 bases). This CDR3 region has 15 residues. Germline values: CDR1 SGHRS, CDR2 YFSETQ. Deletions cut 0 bases from V and 2 bases from J, with 11 bases between. DNA for the CDR3: TGCGCCAGCAGCTTGGGACAGACCCTAAACTATGGCTACACCTTC. Protein product: CASSLGQTLNYGYTF. The entire variable domain, with the rest obtained from reference TRBV5-1 and TRBJ1-2, is as follows: KAGVTQTPRYLIKTRGQQVTLSCSPISGHRSVSWYQQTPGQGLQFLFEYFSETQRNKGNFPGRFSGRQFSNSRSEMNVSTLELGDSALYLCASSLGQTLNYGYTFGSGTRLTVV.

V and J are TRBV6-5 and TRBJ2-1; 10 nucleotides align to TRBD2. Germline CDR1 is MNHEY and CDR2 is SVGAGI. The CDR3 consists of 14 residues. The ends lost 6 bases at V and 8 bases at J; junction bases unmatched: 7. CDR3 nucleotides: TGTGCCAGCAGGCCTAGCGGGAGAGTCTATGAGCAGTTCTTC. It yields the protein CASRPSGRVYEQFF.

The chain has TRBV7-3 and TRBJ2-6, with 11 bases fitting TRBD1. The germline V gene has CDR1 SGHTA and CDR2 FQGTGA. The CDR3 extends over 19 amino acids. The V and J ends lost 7 bases and 2 bases, in that order; junction bases with no gene match: 13. The CDR3 region has the DNA TGTGCCAGCACACCCCACGGGCGGACAGGGGGCGCTGGGGCCAACGTCCTGACTTTC. Translating gives CASTPHGRTGGAGANVLTF.

The chain is built from TRBV2 and TRBJ2-3, with D perhaps matching TRBD2 (5 bases). In germline, CDR1 is SNHLY, CDR2 FYNNEI. Deletions cut 6 bases from V and 0 bases from J, with 13 bases between. This CDR3 region has 15 residues. The CDR3 DNA is TGTGCCAGCAGACCTCTAGCTCTAAGCACAGATACGCAGTATTTT. Translated, it gives CASRPLALSTDTQYF.

The rearrangement joins TRBV19 to TRBJ2-7, with D possibly being TRBD1 (5 bases). This CDR3 spans 16 amino acids. Germline values: CDR1 LNHDA, CDR2 SQIVND (reference sequence). Trimming took off 8 bases at V and 0 bases at J, with 20 bases between the two ends. CDR3 amino acids: CASAEQGRLSSYEQYF. CDR3 nucleotides: TGTGCCAGTGCCGAGCAGGGAAGACTTAGCTCCTACGAGCAGTACTTC.

This chain joins TRBV6-5 and TRBJ2-1, with D tentatively TRBD2 (6 bases). The V end was cut by 4 bases, the J end by 8 bases, with 15 bases between. CDR3 size: 14 residues. Germline V gene lookup returns CDR1 MNHEY and CDR2 SVGAGI. CDR3 region: CASSSSGSWHEQFF. The CDR3 DNA reads TGTGCCAGCAGTTCATCCGGGAGTTGGCATGAGCAGTTCTTC.

V and J are TRBV5-6 and TRBJ1-5; the match to TRBD1 covers 12 bases. V trimming: 5 bases; J trimming: 13 bases; junction bases outside the gene matches: 10. Germline V lookup: CDR1 SGHDT, CDR2 YYEEEE. This CDR3 has 14 residues. CDR3 nucleotide sequence: TGTGCCAGCAGTTTCGCGGGACAGGGGGCCCATCAGCATTTT. This translates into CASSFAGQGAHQHF.

This chain links TRBV19 with TRBJ2-1, with 10 positions matching TRBD1. The germline V gene has CDR1 LNHDA and CDR2 SQIVND (reference sequence). The junction had 14 bases not matched to a gene; V was cut back by 5 bases and J by 4 bases. The CDR3 sequence is 18 residues long. CDR3 protein: CASSPRQGAVVGYNEQFF. Here the CDR3 DNA reads TGTGCCAGTAGTCCGCGACAGGGGGCGGTGGTTGGGTACAATGAGCAGTTCTTC.

The CDR3 region has the DNA TGTGCCAGCAGCCCATCTCCACTAGCGGGCTACAATGAGCAGTTCTTC. Protein product: CASSPSPLAGYNEQFF. The chain couples TRBV13 to TRBJ2-1, with 9 positions matching TRBD2. V lost 5 bases and J lost 3; bases outside the gene matches: 8. The CDR3 runs 16 residues. CDR1 and CDR2 from the germline V gene are PRHDT and FYEKMQ (reference sequence).

The V call is TRBV7-9, the J call TRBJ2-7, with D unresolved. Germline V gene lookup returns CDR1 SEHNR and CDR2 FQNEAQ (reference sequence). V lost 5 bases and J 7 bases, leaving 15 bases between the germline ends. The CDR3 runs to 13 residues. CDR3 protein: CASSLGGSSEQYF. Written as DNA, the CDR3 is TGTGCCAGCAGCCTAGGCGGTTCCTCTGAGCAGTACTTC.

The rearrangement uses TRBV5-4 and TRBJ2-2; tentative D call: TRBD1 (5 bases). The CDR3 consists of 17 residues. Germline assignment: CDR1 SGHNT and CDR2 YYREEE (reference sequence). The V gene lost 0 bases and the J gene lost 2 bases, with 14 bases spanning the gap. CDR3 sequence (DNA): TGTGCCAGCAGCTTGGAGGTCAGGGTTGAAAACACCGGGGAGCTGTTTTTT. Translated, it gives CASSLEVRVENTGELFF.

This chain links TRBV28 with TRBJ1-4; unclear D gene. This CDR3 has 12 residues. Germline CDR1 reads MDHEN; CDR2 reads SYDVKM. V was pared by 7 bases and J by 5 bases, with 8 bases between. The DNA for the CDR3 is TGTGCCAGCATTGGAGAGAATGAAAAACTGTTTTTT. As protein: CASIGENEKLFF.

The V gene is TRBV6-5, the J gene TRBJ2-3; 15 positions agree with TRBD2. The V gene end was trimmed by 4 bases and the J gene end by 4 bases; junction bases not matched to a gene: 3. CDR1 is MNHEY and CDR2 is SVGAGI in the germline V gene. The CDR3 loop spans 16 amino acids. The CDR3: CASSWTSGGAADTQYF. In nucleotides, the CDR3 is TGTGCCAGCAGTTGGACTAGCGGGGGGGCTGCAGATACGCAGTATTTT.

This chain connects TRBV10-3 to TRBJ1-1, with D unresolved. The CDR3 length is 12 residues. With 0 bases removed from V and 11 bases from J, the gap between germline ends came to 10 bases. Germline V gives CDR1 ENHRY, CDR2 SYGVKD. The CDR3 DNA reads TGTGCCATCAGTGAGTCCGGGAGGGAGGCTTTCTTT. It translates to CAISESGREAFF.

Only one count was recorded for this clone. The rearrangement links TRBV11-3 to TRBJ2-3; 9 bases match TRBD1. V lost 5 bases to trimming and J lost 2 bases; unmatched junction nucleotides: 11. The CDR3 is 17 residues long. From germline, CDR1 is SGHNT and CDR2 YENEEA. The CDR3: CASSPGLRDRATDTQYF. In nucleotides, the CDR3 is TGTGCCAGCAGCCCCGGCCTCCGGGACAGGGCCACAGATACGCAGTATTTT. The full variable domain, in which reference TRBV11-3 and TRBJ2-3 provide the parts outside the CDR3, is EAGVVQSPRYKIIEKKQPVAFWCNPISGHNTLYWYLQNLGQGPELLIRYENEEAVDDSQLPKDRFSAERLKGVDSTLKIQPAELGDSAVYLCASSPGLRDRATDTQYFGPGTRLTVL.

This clone was recorded once. The V call is TRBV7-9, the J call TRBJ2-2; D is unclear. CDR3 length equals 14 residues. Germline assignment: CDR1 SEHNR and CDR2 FQNEAQ (reference sequence). Trimming took off 5 bases at V and 5 bases at J, with 12 bases between the two ends. The DNA of the CDR3 is TGTGCCAGCAGCCGTACCGGGTTTACCGGGGAGCTGTTTTTT. It translates to CASSRTGFTGELFF. The full variable domain, in which reference TRBV7-9 and TRBJ2-2 provide the parts outside the CDR3, is DTGVSQNPRHKITKRGQNVTFRCDPISEHNRLYWYRQTLGQGPEFLTYFQNEAQLEKSRLLSDRFSAERPKGSFSTLEIQRTEQGDSAMYLCASSRTGFTGELFFGEGSRLTVL.

The chain links TRBV19 to TRBJ1-2, with a possible D match to TRBD1 (5 bases). The CDR3 sequence is 14 residues long. V was cut by 3 bases and J by 2 bases, with 10 bases left in between. Germline V gene data show CDR1 as LNHDA and CDR2 as SQIVND (reference sequence). The CDR3 loop reads CASSIGGVNYGYTF. The CDR3 DNA reads TGTGCCAGTAGTATCGGGGGTGTAAACTATGGCTACACCTTC.

V gene TRBV9 combines with J gene TRBJ2-2; D call uncertain. The CDR3 sequence is 12 residues long. Trimming removed 4 bases at V and 3 bases at J, with 4 bases between. The germline gives CDR1 SGDLS, CDR2 YYNGEE. The CDR3 region has the DNA TGTGCCAGCAGCTACTACACCGGGGAGCTGTTTTTT. Protein product: CASSYYTGELFF.

About this clone: At the DNA level, this CDR3 is encoded by other sequences in the same sample as well. The chain employs TRBV12-3 or TRBV12-4 and TRBJ1-1, with D perhaps matching TRBD1 (5 bases). The CDR3 covers 13 residues. Trimming shortened V by 3 bases and J by 2 bases, and 7 bases separated the two germline ends. DNA of the CDR3: TGTGCCAGCAGTTTGACAGAAAACACTGAAGCTTTCTTT. It codes for CASSLTENTEAFF.

The V and J genes are TRBV28 and TRBJ1-4; D is uncertain. Germline CDR1 reads MDHEN; CDR2 reads SYDVKM. V was trimmed by 2 bases and J by 8 bases, leaving 12 bases between them. CDR3 size: 14 residues. CDR3 loop: CASSLPEHREKLFF. CDR3 nucleotide sequence: TGTGCCAGCAGTTTACCTGAGCATCGCGAAAAACTGTTTTTT.

V gene TRBV18 combines with J gene TRBJ1-1, with 7 bases identical to TRBD1. CDR1 and CDR2 from the germline V gene are KGHSH and LQKENI. V was pared by 5 bases and J by 4 bases, with 10 bases of the junction left unmatched. This CDR3 region has 15 residues. CDR3 nucleotide sequence: TGTGCCAGCTCAGAATCCCACAGGGGTGGCACTGAAGCTTTCTTT. Translated, it gives CASSESHRGGTEAFF.